This T cell receptor beta chain is from a study of blood T cell repertoires in COVID-19. At the level of the study: Specimens from acute and convalescent COVID-19 originated in the United States, Italy and Spain. T cells, B-cell-depleted T cells, or PBMCs provided the cDNA or gDNA that served as material.

Original processing methods: Scientists estimated how many nucleated cells there were by amplifying reference gene primers. Here immunoSEQ multiplex PCR was the method, and the copy in TCRdb shows in-frame clones only, minus some. V and J calls and clone size are as listed in that table; D and trimming were resolved from the DNA. This sample has under 250,000 clones, with 80% to 90% found just once. This TCR was recovered from a man in his forties or fifties with acute or convalescent COVID-19. Sequencing was performed on peripheral blood.

The CDR3 DNA reads as TGTGCCAGAAGCTTAGCCGCGTATAGCGGGATCGGCAGTCGGCAGTACTTC. Encoded protein: CARSLAAYSGIGSRQYF. The V gene is TRBV7-5, the J gene TRBJ2-7; TRBD2, the table's D call, was not compared with the DNA. TRBV7-5 is an annotated pseudogene. This CDR3 region has 17 residues.